The present T cell receptor beta chain was sequenced within a study of T cells in Graves' hyperthyroidism and ophthalmopathy. Study-wide results and limits: Model-based prediction identified ophthalmopathy a median approximately 6.2 months prior to its onset. Most clonotypes that expanded in the thyroid above 0.001 also showed up in blood.

The germline V and J ends were trimmed by 4 bases and 6 bases, with 11 bases remaining between them. The CDR3 sequence is 12 residues long. Germline loops: CDR1 SGHDT, CDR2 YYEEEE. TCR beta CDR3 region amplification was performed from RNA transcripts. The TCR CDR3 was amplified in a first-round RT-PCR using the HTBI primer set. TCRdb ran MiXCR on the multiplex PCR reads and lists one entry per CDR3 protein. This sample has approximately 400,000 distinct CDR3 sequences; roughly 20% occur once, and the top ten carry about 38%. This clonotype showed up just once. Its target is unknown. Uncontrolled infection, other autoimmune disease, pregnancy or lactation barred patients from enrollment.

The sample consisted of blood. The chain recombines TRBV5-6 with TRBJ2-7; D is ambiguous. The receptor's source is a man between 18 and 29 years old with Graves' ophthalmopathy. The CDR3 loop reads CASSTDLSEQYF. The CDR3 DNA reads as TGTGCCAGCAGCACGGACCTCAGCGAGCAGTACTTC.